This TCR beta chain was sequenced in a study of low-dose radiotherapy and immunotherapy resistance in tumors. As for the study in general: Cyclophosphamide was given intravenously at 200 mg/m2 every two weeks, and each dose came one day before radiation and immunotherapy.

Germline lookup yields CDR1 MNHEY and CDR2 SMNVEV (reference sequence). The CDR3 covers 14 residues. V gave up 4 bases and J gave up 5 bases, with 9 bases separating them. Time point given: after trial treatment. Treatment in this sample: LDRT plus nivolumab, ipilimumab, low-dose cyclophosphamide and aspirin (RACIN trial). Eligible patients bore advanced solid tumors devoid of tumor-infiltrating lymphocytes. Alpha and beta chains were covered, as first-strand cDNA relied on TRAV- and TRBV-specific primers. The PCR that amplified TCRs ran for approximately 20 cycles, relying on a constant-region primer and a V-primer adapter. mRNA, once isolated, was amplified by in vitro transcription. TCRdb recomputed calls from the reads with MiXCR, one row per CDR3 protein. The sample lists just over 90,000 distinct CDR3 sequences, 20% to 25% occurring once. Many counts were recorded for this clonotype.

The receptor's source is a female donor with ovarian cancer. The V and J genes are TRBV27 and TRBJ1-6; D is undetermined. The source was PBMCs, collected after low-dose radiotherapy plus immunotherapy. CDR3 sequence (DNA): TGTGCCAGCAGTTCCACACGGAATAATTCACCCCTCCACTTT. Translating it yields CASSSTRNNSPLHF.